Below, one T cell receptor beta chain is given with its context. Antigen unknown. Use of 60 Vbeta and 13 Jbeta primers characterized the PCR. The repertoire was sequenced with immunoSEQ multiplex PCR; TCRdb's copy has only in-frame clones and lacks some. The top ten clones hold approximately 5% of a sample with under 100,000 clones, approximately 60% of them seen once. Per germline, CDR1 MGHRA and CDR2 YSYEKL. The CDR3 consists of 14 residues. V was pared by 1 base and J by 5 bases, with 0 bases of the junction left unmatched. This specimen comes from a study of cytomegalovirus exposure and HLA in healthy donors. Study-wide points: Serostatus for CMV was the only available immune exposure information.

Sample: PBMCs. This TCR derives from a young woman in good health and CMV-seropositive. The chain recombines TRBV4-1 with TRBJ2-1; 9 bases line up with TRBD1. In DNA form, the CDR3 reads TGCGCCAGCAGCCAAGGGGACAGGGACAATGAGCAGTTCTTC. Translation gives CASSQGDRDNEQFF.